These 8 T cell receptor beta chains came from one sample sequenced in a study of T cell responses to AZD1222 COVID-19 vaccine. Sequencing used immunoSEQ multiplex PCR; TCRdb keeps in-frame clones, though not all of them. Of over 85,000 clones in the sample, 88% were seen once. The sample was peripheral blood, taken on day 0 of AZD1222 vaccination. All receptors come from an adult in good health.

The chain has TRBV3-1 (or the pseudogene TRBV3-2) and TRBJ2-6; D tentatively reads TRBD1 or TRBD2 (6 bases each). Trimming left V 6 bases short and J 0 bases short, with 15 bases between. The CDR3 spans 17 residues. CDR1 LGHDT and CDR2 YNNKEL come from the germline V gene (reference sequence). CDR3 DNA: TGTGCCAGCAGGCGGGGACACGGCCACTCTGGGGCCAACGTCCTGACTTTC. Translated, it gives CASRRGHGHSGANVLTF.

The V call is TRBV12-5, the J call TRBJ2-1; TRBD1 aligns across 12 bases. Unmatched junction bases numbered 11, after V lost 1 base and J lost 7 bases. Germline CDR1 reads LGHNT; CDR2 reads FRNRAP. CDR3 size: 18 residues. CDR3 sequence: CASGLAHSGTGGLNEQFF. The CDR3, as DNA: TGTGCTAGTGGTTTGGCCCATTCCGGGACAGGGGGCCTAAATGAGCAGTTCTTC. The whole variable domain, remainder taken from reference TRBV12-5 and TRBJ2-1, is DARVTQTPRHKVTEMGQEVTMRCQPILGHNTVFWYRQTMMQGLELLAYFRNRAPLDDSGMPKDRFSAEMPDATLATLKIQPSEPRDSAVYFCASGLAHSGTGGLNEQFFGPGTRLTVL.

V and J are TRBV6-1 and TRBJ2-7, with D unresolved. The CDR3 spans 13 residues. CDR1 and CDR2 from the germline V gene are MNHNS and SASEGT. V lost 3 bases, J lost 3 bases, and 9 bases lay in between. This CDR3 is CASSDQLNYEQYF. The DNA for the CDR3 is TGTGCCAGCAGTGATCAACTAAACTACGAGCAGTACTTC.

V is TRBV24-1 and J is TRBJ2-3; a possible D gene is TRBD1 (6 bases). Looked up from germline, CDR1 is KGHDR and CDR2 is SFDVKD. This CDR3 region has 16 residues. Trimming removed 3 bases at V and 2 bases at J, with 14 bases between. This CDR3 is CATSDTGQGLTDTQYF. The CDR3 bases are TGTGCCACCAGTGATACCGGTCAGGGGCTCACAGATACGCAGTATTTT.

The rearrangement links TRBV5-6 to TRBJ1-3; D gene uncertain. The germline V gene encodes CDR1 SGHDT and CDR2 YYEEEE. CDR3 length: 15 residues. Between the trimmed V and J ends, which lost 4 bases and 0 bases, there was a span of 11 bases. CDR3 nucleotides: TGTGCCAGCAGCGGTTGGAACCGCTCTGGAAACACCATATATTTT. It translates to CASSGWNRSGNTIYF.

The chain couples TRBV7-9 to TRBJ1-1; D is uncertain. Looked up from germline, CDR1 is SEHNR and CDR2 is FQNEAQ (reference sequence). The V gene lost 0 bases and the J gene lost 0 bases, with 5 bases spanning the gap. The CDR3 consists of 14 residues. The CDR3: CASSLAMVNTEAFF. CDR3 nucleotides: TGTGCCAGCAGCTTAGCGATGGTGAACACTGAAGCTTTCTTT.

The chain links TRBV18 to TRBJ2-2; D is unclear. CDR1 KGHSH and CDR2 LQKENI come from the germline V gene. Trimming pared 6 bases from V and 3 bases from J, leaving 5 bases between. The CDR3 has 12 amino acids. Here the CDR3 reads CASSGDTGELFF. CDR3 nucleotide sequence: TGTGCCAGCTCTGGGGACACCGGGGAGCTGTTTTTT.

The V gene is TRBV6-5, the J gene TRBJ1-4; 7 bases fit TRBD1. V lost 6 bases, J lost 5 bases, and 9 bases stayed unmatched. Germline CDR1 MNHEY, CDR2 SVGAGI. This CDR3 has 15 residues. The DNA for the CDR3 is TGTGCCAGCAGAGGAGGGCCAGGGGGGAATGAAAAACTGTTTTTT. This gives the protein CASRGGPGGNEKLFF.